The 30 T cell receptor beta chains given below trace back to one sample, sequenced in a study of blood T cell repertoires in COVID-19. Only in-frame clones appear in the TCRdb table, and some are missing; sequencing was by immunoSEQ multiplex PCR. The data show around 150,000 clones, 80% to 90% seen once. Sequencing input: peripheral blood. These receptors all stem from a human donor in a cohort sampled during active COVID-19.

This clone showed up just a few times. The chain is built from TRBV28 and TRBJ1-5; D is ambiguous. The V gene's germline CDR1 is MDHEN and CDR2 SYDVKM. The CDR3 covers 17 residues. Trimming stripped 3 bases from V and 4 bases from J, with 19 bases between. CDR3 sequence (DNA): TGTGCCAGCAGTTTGCAAGTCCAGCCACAGATTAATCAGCCCCAGCATTTT. Its protein is CASSLQVQPQINQPQHF.

This clone was observed a few times. The chain carries TRBV10-1 and TRBJ2-2; TRBD1 might be the D (5 bases). This CDR3 region has 13 residues. Trimming pared 6 bases from V and 1 base from J, leaving 6 bases between. Germline V lookup: CDR1 WNHNN, CDR2 SYGVQD (reference sequence). The CDR3 region has the DNA TGCGCCAGCAGGGACAAGAACACCGGGGAGCTGTTTTTT. Its translation: CASRDKNTGELFF.

This chain connects TRBV19 to TRBJ2-3, with 12 bases that match TRBD1. Germline CDR1 LNHDA, CDR2 SQIVND (reference sequence). This CDR3 is 17 amino acids long. V was pared by 4 bases and J by 4 bases, with 9 bases of the junction left unmatched. CDR3 in DNA: TGTGCCAGTAGTAAACCCGGGACAGGGGGCAAAGCAGATACGCAGTATTTT. This codes for CASSKPGTGGKADTQYF.

The chain has TRBV3-1 (or the pseudogene TRBV3-2) and TRBJ1-1, with 8 bases identical to TRBD1. The germline CDR1 and CDR2 sequences are LGHDT and YNNKEL (reference sequence). The junction had 9 bases not matched to a gene; V was cut back by 5 bases and J by 7 bases. This CDR3 spans 14 amino acids. In DNA form, the CDR3 reads TGTGCCAGCAGCGACAGGGGAGCTAATAATGAAGCTTTCTTT. This gives the protein CASSDRGANNEAFF.

V usage is TRBV7-9 and J usage is TRBJ1-6; 7 nucleotides align to TRBD1. V shed 7 bases, J shed 8 bases, and the junction held 11 bases outside the gene matches. Germline V gene sequence: CDR1 SEHNR, CDR2 FQNEAQ (reference sequence). This CDR3 region has 15 residues. CDR3 sequence reads: CASTDGQANHSPLHF. DNA of the CDR3: TGTGCCAGCACGGATGGACAGGCCAACCATTCACCCCTCCACTTT.

The chain carries TRBV11-3 and TRBJ2-2, with 9 bases lining up with TRBD1. In germline, CDR1 is SGHNT, CDR2 YENEEA. This CDR3 is 17 amino acids long. Losses at the gene ends were 0 bases for V and 0 bases for J; bases not matched to a gene: 2. CDR3: CASSLDGTGSNTGELFF. In nucleotides, the CDR3 is TGTGCCAGCAGCTTAGACGGGACAGGGTCGAACACCGGGGAGCTGTTTTTT.

The chain employs TRBV9 and TRBJ1-3; 7 positions match TRBD1. V dropped 0 bases and J dropped 4; count of bases not matched to a gene: 1. Germline V CDR1 and CDR2: SGDLS, YYNGEE. CDR3 size: 14 residues. DNA of the CDR3: TGTGCCAGCAGCGTAGCCAGGGGGGGAAACACCATATATTTT. Amino acid sequence: CASSVARGGNTIYF.

This clone has a count of ten or more. This chain uses TRBV19 with TRBJ1-5; the match to TRBD1 covers 9 bases. Germline CDR1 reads LNHDA; CDR2 reads SQIVND (reference sequence). V lost 7 bases and J lost 7; bases outside the gene matches: 8. CDR3 length equals 14 residues. This CDR3 reads CASTTGGAWQPQHF. The CDR3, as DNA: TGTGCCAGTACAACAGGGGGCGCTTGGCAGCCCCAGCATTTT.

The chain joins TRBV18 to TRBJ1-6; 8 nucleotides align to TRBD1. The ends lost 4 bases at V and 7 bases at J; junction bases unmatched: 6. Germline values: CDR1 KGHSH, CDR2 LQKENI. This CDR3 is built from 15 residues. CDR3 residues: CASSRTGPLNSPLHF. The CDR3 region has the DNA TGTGCCAGCTCACGGACAGGGCCACTAAATTCACCCCTCCACTTT.

The chain uses TRBV12-3 or TRBV12-4 and TRBJ1-1; no definite D call. V lost 5 bases and J 2 bases, leaving 9 bases between the germline ends. The CDR3 has 13 residues. The CDR3 region has the DNA TGTGCCAGCAGTCTCGAACTAAACACTGAAGCTTTCTTT. Translation: CASSLELNTEAFF.

The chain uses TRBV11-2 and TRBJ2-3; the D gene is possibly TRBD2 (6 bases). V was cut by 0 bases and J by 0 bases, with 7 bases left in between. CDR3 length equals 15 residues. Germline V CDR1 and CDR2: SGHAT, FQNNGV. The CDR3 region is CASSLELASTDTQYF. Here the CDR3 DNA reads TGTGCCAGCAGCTTAGAGCTAGCGAGCACAGATACGCAGTATTTT.

V and J are TRBV7-2 and TRBJ2-5; 9 positions match TRBD1. The CDR3 sequence is 16 residues long. With 6 bases clipped from V and 1 base from J, the junction kept 9 bases outside the gene matches. Germline CDR1 SGHTA, CDR2 FQGNSA. This CDR3 reads CASRKTGGTRQETQYF. CDR3 nucleotide sequence: TGTGCCAGCAGAAAGACAGGGGGAACACGCCAAGAGACCCAGTACTTC.

This clone was recorded a few times. This chain links TRBV30 with TRBJ2-3, with 7 bases matching TRBD2. After removal of 2 bases from V and 1 base from J, the junction contained 0 bases not matched to a gene. CDR3 size: 13 residues. CDR1 GTSNPN and CDR2 SVGIG come from the germline V gene (reference sequence). CDR3 sequence (DNA): TGTGCCTGGAGTAGCGGGGGCACAGATACGCAGTATTTT. This codes for CAWSSGGTDTQYF.

This clone was observed a few times. The J gene is TRBJ1-2, the V gene TRBV29-1, with 7 nucleotides matching TRBD1. Trimming at V came to 6 bases and at J to 4 bases, leaving 8 bases not matched to a gene. The CDR3 contains 13 residues. Germline lookup yields CDR1 SQVTM and CDR2 ANQGSEA. CDR3 coding DNA: TGCAGCGTCGTCGCCCGGGACAGCTATGGCTACACCTTC. Translated: CSVVARDSYGYTF.

The chain couples TRBV27 to TRBJ1-1, with 8 bases lining up with TRBD1. CDR3 length: 17 residues. CDR1 is MNHEY, CDR2 SMNVEV, per germline (reference sequence). The J segment lost 0 bases and the V segment lost 6 bases, leaving 12 bases of the junction unmatched. CDR3 amino acids: CASSLGQGAPMNTEAFF. CDR3 nucleotide sequence: TGTGCCAGCAGCCTTGGACAGGGAGCGCCCATGAACACTGAAGCTTTCTTT.

Points on this clone: Other DNA sequences in this specimen translate into the identical CDR3. The J gene is TRBJ2-1, the V gene TRBV30; no clear D. The CDR3 contains 12 residues. Per germline, CDR1 GTSNPN and CDR2 SVGIG (reference sequence). The V end lost 2 bases, the J end lost 4 bases, and 6 bases lay between the germline ends. In DNA form, the CDR3 reads TGTGCCTGGAGTCCAGTTTACAATGAGCAGTTCTTC. Its protein product is CAWSPVYNEQFF.

The rearrangement uses TRBV28 and TRBJ1-2; maybe TRBD1 (6 bases). CDR1 and CDR2 (germline): MDHEN, SYDVKM. The CDR3 spans 14 residues. Deletions cut 9 bases from V and 6 bases from J, with 20 bases between. For the CDR3, the DNA is TGTGCCAGTGTCCGAGGGGGACCCCTACATGGCTACACCTTC. Its protein is CASVRGGPLHGYTF.

A few counts support this clone. The chain's CDR3 is CASRLGTGNSPLHF. The CDR3 DNA sequence: TGTGCCAGCAGACTAGGGACAGGGAATTCACCCCTCCACTTT. The chain uses TRBV27 and TRBJ1-6, with TRBD1 matching over 9 bases. The junction had 4 bases not matched to a gene; V was cut back by 6 bases and J by 7 bases. The CDR3 covers 14 residues. Germline CDR1 reads MNHEY; CDR2 reads SMNVEV (reference sequence).

This chain joins TRBV7-2 and TRBJ2-2; a possible D gene is TRBD2 (6 bases). Germline CDR1 and CDR2: SGHTA and FQGNSA. The germline V and J ends were trimmed by 8 bases and 4 bases, with 23 bases remaining between them. The CDR3 spans 17 residues. CDR3 sequence reads: CASGGSQLAWGTGELFF. DNA of the CDR3: TGTGCCAGCGGAGGTTCCCAACTAGCCTGGGGCACCGGGGAGCTGTTTTTT.

This clone appeared once. This rearrangement joins TRBV7-9 to TRBJ2-5; 9 bases agree with TRBD1. The CDR3 has 15 residues. The junction had 8 bases not matched to a gene; V was cut back by 4 bases and J by 5 bases. The germline V gene has CDR1 SEHNR and CDR2 FQNEAQ (reference sequence). CDR3 loop: CASSSGQGISETQYF. DNA of the CDR3: TGTGCCAGCAGCTCGGGACAGGGAATCTCGGAGACCCAGTACTTC.

The chain recombines TRBV27 with TRBJ2-3; TRBD2 matches at 8 bases. This CDR3 is built from 15 residues. Looked up from germline, CDR1 is MNHEY and CDR2 is SMNVEV (reference sequence). V lost 2 bases and J lost 6; bases outside the gene matches: 7. The chain's CDR3 is CASSLEAGEGDTQYF. The DNA of the CDR3 is TGTGCCAGCAGTTTAGAAGCGGGAGAAGGGGATACGCAGTATTTT.

The rearrangement joins TRBV30 to TRBJ2-1; TRBD2 matches 11 bases. With 2 bases clipped from V and 5 bases from J, the junction kept 14 bases outside the gene matches. Looked up from germline, CDR1 is GTSNPN and CDR2 is SVGIG (reference sequence). The CDR3 spans 18 residues. The CDR3 loop reads CAWSSPRASGRINNEQFF. The CDR3, as DNA: TGTGCCTGGAGTTCTCCGAGGGCTAGCGGGAGGATTAACAATGAGCAGTTCTTC.

The chain couples TRBV11-2 to TRBJ2-1, with TRBD2 identical over 8 bases. V lost 1 base to trimming and J lost 6 bases; unmatched junction nucleotides: 11. This CDR3 comprises 17 residues. The germline V gene encodes CDR1 SGHAT and CDR2 FQNNGV. As DNA, the CDR3 is TGTGCCAGCAGCTTAGTGTCCAGCGGGGGCACCACCAATGAGCAGTTCTTC. Its translation: CASSLVSSGGTTNEQFF.

As DNA, the CDR3 is TGTGCCAGCAGGATCGCCTCGGGGGAAGTTTACAATGAGCAGTTCTTC. Amino acid sequence: CASRIASGEVYNEQFF. This chain joins TRBV28 and TRBJ2-1; tentative D call: TRBD2 (6 bases). The germline V gene has CDR1 MDHEN and CDR2 SYDVKM. The V and J ends lost 6 bases and 4 bases respectively, with 19 bases between them. This CDR3 contains 16 residues.

The chain carries TRBV6-5 and TRBJ1-1; 8 positions agree with TRBD1. The J segment lost 4 bases and the V segment lost 10 bases, leaving 11 bases of the junction unmatched. From germline, CDR1 is MNHEY and CDR2 SVGAGI. CDR3 length equals 14 residues. DNA for the CDR3: TGTGCCATTTCTTTAACAGGGGGAGTCACTGAAGCTTTCTTT. It specifies CAISLTGGVTEAFF.

This clone was counted at least ten times. The chain joins TRBV4-1 to TRBJ2-5; D may be TRBD1 (6 bases). The CDR3 contains 16 residues. Germline V gene lookup returns CDR1 MGHRA and CDR2 YSYEKL. Between the trimmed V and J ends, which lost 0 bases and 6 bases, there was a span of 17 bases. The CDR3 DNA reads TGCGCCAGCAGCCAAGAAACAGGGTTGATGGTAAAGACCCAGTACTTC. Translated: CASSQETGLMVKTQYF.

There are a few counts of this clone. This rearrangement joins TRBV5-1 to TRBJ2-2, with 7 nucleotides matching TRBD1. V lost 0 bases, J lost 4 bases, and 9 bases stayed unmatched. This CDR3 comprises 17 residues. The V gene's germline CDR1 is SGHRS and CDR2 YFSETQ. CDR3 sequence reads: CASSLEFRQGGTGELFF. In DNA, the CDR3 is TGCGCCAGCAGCTTGGAATTCCGACAGGGTGGCACCGGGGAGCTGTTTTTT.

This chain links TRBV19 with TRBJ1-5; D is unresolved. Germline V CDR1 and CDR2: LNHDA, SQIVND (reference sequence). The CDR3 extends over 18 amino acids. V was cut by 0 bases and J by 7 bases, with 22 bases left in between. CDR3: CASSIDRLSRGLGQPQHF. The CDR3, as DNA: TGTGCCAGTAGTATAGATCGGCTGTCCCGGGGTCTTGGGCAGCCCCAGCATTTT.

The chain couples TRBV7-2 to TRBJ2-2, with 9 nucleotides matching TRBD1. Germline V gene data show CDR1 as SGHTA and CDR2 as FQGNSA. The CDR3 is 14 residues long. The J segment lost 8 bases and the V segment lost 7 bases, leaving 8 bases of the junction unmatched. The CDR3 DNA reads as TGTGCCAGCATGAGAACAGGGGGCGCGGGGGAGCTGTTTTTT. Protein product: CASMRTGGAGELFF.

CDR3 nucleotides: TGTGCCAGCTCACCCGGACTAGAAGAGACCCAGTACTTC. Translating gives CASSPGLEETQYF. The V gene is TRBV18, the J gene TRBJ2-5; 7 nucleotides match TRBD2. From germline, CDR1 is KGHSH and CDR2 LQKENI. This CDR3 contains 13 residues. After removal of 3 bases from V and 3 bases from J, the junction contained 1 base not matched to a gene.